The 8 T cell receptor beta chains below were found in one sample sequenced in a study of technical replicates of blood from a handful of donors. Method: immunoSEQ multiplex PCR; TCRdb's copy keeps in-frame clones and lacks some. Of tens of thousands of clones listed, 80% to 95% are singletons. The source material was T cells isolated from PBMCs. The receptors were gathered from a human donor in good health. Some clones in this sample may be carry-over from other donors' samples.

The CDR3: CASSQSKGSGQHTEAFF. Written as DNA, the CDR3 is TGCGCCAGCAGCCAGTCAAAGGGCTCAGGACAGCACACTGAAGCTTTCTTT. J is TRBJ1-1 and V is TRBV4-1; D may be TRBD1 (6 bases). V lost 3 bases to trimming and J lost 3 bases, with 20 bases between them. Germline lookup yields CDR1 MGHRA and CDR2 YSYEKL. The CDR3 is 17 residues long.

The V gene is TRBV28, the J gene TRBJ2-7; D is perhaps TRBD2 (6 bases). The V gene's germline CDR1 is MDHEN and CDR2 SYDVKM. Trimming took 4 bases from V and 3 from J, leaving 13 bases between them. This CDR3 region has 14 residues. CDR3 DNA sequence: TGTGCCAGCAGTTCCCCGGGGAGGAACTACGAGCAGTACTTC. This translates into CASSSPGRNYEQYF.

This clone appeared once. The gene calls are TRBV5-1 and TRBJ2-7; D is possibly TRBD2 (6 bases). Germline V gene lookup returns CDR1 SGHRS and CDR2 YFSETQ. The CDR3 covers 13 residues. V was cut by 3 bases and J by 4 bases, with 11 bases left in between. The CDR3 DNA reads TGCGCCAGCAGCTCCGGGAGACTTTACGAGCAGTACTTC. Translating gives CASSSGRLYEQYF.

The J gene is TRBJ2-1, the V gene TRBV4-3, with TRBD2 identical over 9 bases. The CDR3 has 15 residues. V gave up 4 bases and J gave up 2 bases; unmatched junction bases: 3. Germline V gene lookup returns CDR1 LGHNA and CDR2 YSLEER. In nucleotides, the CDR3 is TGCGCCAGCAGCCGCTTAGCGGGAGCCTACAATGAGCAGTTCTTC. Amino acids: CASSRLAGAYNEQFF.

The chain carries TRBV9 and TRBJ2-5, with TRBD2 matching 8 bases. The germline gives CDR1 SGDLS, CDR2 YYNGEE. V gave up 4 bases and J gave up 5 bases; unmatched junction bases: 13. This CDR3 is 16 amino acids long. The DNA for the CDR3 is TGTGCCAGCAGCACCCCGGGACTAGATCCACTCGAGACCCAGTACTTC. Translated, it gives CASSTPGLDPLETQYF. Full variable domain (remainder filled in from reference TRBV9 and TRBJ2-5): DSGVTQTPKHLITATGQRVTLRCSPRSGDLSVYWYQQSLDQGLQFLIQYYNGEERAKGNILERFSAQQFPDLHSELNLSSLELGDSALYFCASSTPGLDPLETQYFGPGTRLLVL.

The rearrangement uses TRBV6-5 and TRBJ1-1, with D possibly TRBD1 on 5 matching bases. V lost 6 bases, J lost 3 bases, and 14 bases lay in between. CDR1 is MNHEY and CDR2 is SVGAGI in the germline V gene. This CDR3 is built from 14 residues. In DNA form, the CDR3 reads TGTGCCAGCAGCGAGGGGAGGCAGGACACTGAAGCTTTCTTT. This gives the protein CASSEGRQDTEAFF.

For this clone: The sample carries other DNA sequences with the same CDR3. The chain links TRBV7-6 to TRBJ1-1, with 7 nucleotides matching TRBD1. The CDR3 has 16 residues. J lost 0 bases, V lost 0 bases, and 4 bases had no gene match. Germline V gene data show CDR1 as SGHVS and CDR2 as FNYEAQ. The CDR3 loop reads CASSLASGQLNTEAFF. The CDR3, as DNA: TGTGCCAGCAGCTTAGCGTCGGGACAGCTGAACACTGAAGCTTTCTTT. The variable domain in full, with the rest retrieved from reference TRBV7-6 and TRBJ1-1, is GAGVSQSPRYKVTKRGQDVALRCDPISGHVSLYWYRQALGQGPEFLTYFNYEAQQDKSGLPNDRFSAERPEGSISTLTIQRTEQRDSAMYRCASSLASGQLNTEAFFGQGTRLTVV.

The chain combines TRBV27 with TRBJ1-5; tentatively, D is TRBD1 (5 bases). V lost 2 bases, J lost 7 bases, and 15 bases lay in between. Germline-derived CDR1 and CDR2 are MNHEY and SMNVEV (reference sequence). This CDR3 region has 15 residues. CDR3 DNA: TGTGCCAGCAGTTTAAAGAAGGGGAGGGGACAGCCCCAGCATTTT. Translating gives CASSLKKGRGQPQHF.